This T cell receptor (beta chain) was identified in a study of T cell repertoires in ileal Crohn's disease. About the research overall: At surgery, roughly 35% of patients smoked, with median disease duration 7.9 years.

Here immunoSEQ multiplex PCR was the method, and the copy in TCRdb shows in-frame clones only, minus some. There are roughly 15,000 clones in the sample; over 50% occur only once, and around 6.3% lies in the top ten. Broader study findings: Compared with non-smokers, active smokers at surgery showed more clonal expansions. Clonality above 26.8% at surgery always came with endoscopic recurrence.

In regard to this clone: What it binds is unknown.

With 4 bases removed from V and 8 bases from J, the gap between germline ends came to 21 bases. Germline CDR1 SGHRS, CDR2 YFSETQ. The CDR3 totals 15 residues. The chain is built from TRBV5-1 and TRBJ1-2; D unclear. The origin of this receptor is an adult with Crohn's disease. Sequenced material: ileal tissue. The CDR3 is CASSPAGERMGGYTF. The DNA of the CDR3 is TGCGCCAGCAGCCCGGCCGGGGAAAGAATGGGCGGCTACACCTTC.